These T cell receptor beta chains were read from a single sample in a study of cytomegalovirus exposure and HLA in healthy donors. Some clones are missing from TCRdb's copy, which holds only in-frame ones; the method was immunoSEQ multiplex PCR. The sample yields some 110,000 clones, 60% to 85% seen once. The sequenced sample was PBMCs. The receptors were gathered from a middle-aged woman in good health and CMV-seropositive. The conserved cysteine and the conserved F or W are not part of the CDR3 here.

J gene | V gene | CDR3 protein
TRBJ2-7 | TRBV5-5 | ASSPESGTSSYEQY
TRBJ2-1 | TRBV6-1 | ASSDTGGFYNEQF
TRBJ1-2 | TRBV2 | ASSGTGDYGYT
TRBJ1-1 | TRBV5-7 | ASSLVGARVTEAF
TRBJ1-3 | TRBV18 | ASSLTGLNTIY
TRBJ1-2 | TRBV5-5 | ASSQQANYGYT
TRBJ1-1 | TRBV7-8 | ASSRTGTRDPREGAF
TRBJ2-5 | TRBV7-7 | ASSPTAIQETQY
TRBJ1-3 | TRBV6-6 | ASREVGGNTIY
TRBJ2-3 | TRBV29-1 | SGRHRAGTDTQY
TRBJ2-5 | TRBV5-1 | ASSPNQETQY
TRBJ1-3 | TRBV6-1 | ASSEGHRVGNTIY
TRBJ2-3 | TRBV10-2 | ASSELRRGTTDTQY